Here is one TCR beta chain with its context. In the authors' workflow: Counts of nucleated cells, estimated from reference gene primer amplification, were obtained. TCRdb's copy holds only in-frame clones and misses some; the assay was immunoSEQ multiplex PCR. V, J and clone size reflect that table, while D and trimming were determined from the DNA. The table shows about 100,000 clones, with around 86% occurring only once. Symptom resolution, clearance, or two negative PCRs marked donors in Cohort 3 as recovered. The entry originates in a study of blood T cell repertoires in COVID-19. As for the study in general: Researchers got acute and convalescent COVID-19 samples from the United States, Italy and Spain. Nucleic acid was either cDNA or gDNA, and it came from T cells, B-cell-depleted T cells, or PBMCs.

The germline V gene encodes CDR1 SGHNT and CDR2 YYREEE (reference sequence). This CDR3 is built from 14 residues. The V gene lost 5 bases and the J gene lost 0 bases, with 11 bases spanning the gap. This sequence joins TRBV5-4 and TRBJ1-1; TRBD1 is a possible D gene (6 bases). The source of this sequence is a woman aged 50 to 60 who had recovered from COVID-19. Sample: PBMCs or T cells enriched from blood (not recorded which). The CDR3 sequence is CASSQTGLNTEAFF. Written as DNA, the CDR3 is TGTGCCAGCAGTCAGACAGGACTGAACACTGAAGCTTTCTTT.